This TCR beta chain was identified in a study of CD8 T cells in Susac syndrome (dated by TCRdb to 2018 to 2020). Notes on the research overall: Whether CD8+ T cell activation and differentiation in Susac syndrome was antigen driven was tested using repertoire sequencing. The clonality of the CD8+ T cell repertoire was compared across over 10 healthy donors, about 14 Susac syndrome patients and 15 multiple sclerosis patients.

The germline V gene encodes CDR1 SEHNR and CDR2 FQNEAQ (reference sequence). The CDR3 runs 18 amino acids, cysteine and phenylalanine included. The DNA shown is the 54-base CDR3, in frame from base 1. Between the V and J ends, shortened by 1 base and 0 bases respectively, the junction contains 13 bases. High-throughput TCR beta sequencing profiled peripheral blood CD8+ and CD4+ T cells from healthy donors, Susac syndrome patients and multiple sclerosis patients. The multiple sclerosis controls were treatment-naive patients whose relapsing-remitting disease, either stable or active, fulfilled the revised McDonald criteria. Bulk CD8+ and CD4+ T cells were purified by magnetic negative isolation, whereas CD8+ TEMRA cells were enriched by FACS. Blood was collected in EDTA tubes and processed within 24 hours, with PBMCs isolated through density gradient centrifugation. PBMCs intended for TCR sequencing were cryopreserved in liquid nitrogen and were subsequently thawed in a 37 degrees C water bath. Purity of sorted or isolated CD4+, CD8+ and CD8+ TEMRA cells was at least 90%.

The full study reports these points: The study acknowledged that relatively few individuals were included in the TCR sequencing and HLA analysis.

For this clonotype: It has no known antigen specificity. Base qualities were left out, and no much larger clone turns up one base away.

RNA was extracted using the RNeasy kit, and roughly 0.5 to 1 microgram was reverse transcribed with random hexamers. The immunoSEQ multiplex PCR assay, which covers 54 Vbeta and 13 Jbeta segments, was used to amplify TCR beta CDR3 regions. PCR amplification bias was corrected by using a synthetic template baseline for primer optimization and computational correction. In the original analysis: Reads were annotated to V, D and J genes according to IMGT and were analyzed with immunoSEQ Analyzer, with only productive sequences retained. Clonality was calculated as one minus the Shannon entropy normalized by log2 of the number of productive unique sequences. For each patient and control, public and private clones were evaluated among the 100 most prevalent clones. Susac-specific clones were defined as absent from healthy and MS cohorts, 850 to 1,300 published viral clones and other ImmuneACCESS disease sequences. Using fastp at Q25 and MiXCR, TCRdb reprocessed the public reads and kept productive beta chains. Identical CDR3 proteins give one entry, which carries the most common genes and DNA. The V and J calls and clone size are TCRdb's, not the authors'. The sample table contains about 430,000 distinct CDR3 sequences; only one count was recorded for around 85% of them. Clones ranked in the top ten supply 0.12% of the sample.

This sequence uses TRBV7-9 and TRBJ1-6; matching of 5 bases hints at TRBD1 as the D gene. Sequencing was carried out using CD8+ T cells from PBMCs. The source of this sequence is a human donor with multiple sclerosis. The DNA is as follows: TGTGCCAGCAGCTTAGATGGGGACCGCAGCTCCTATAATTCACCCCTCCACTTT. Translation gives CASSLDGDRSSYNSPLHF.